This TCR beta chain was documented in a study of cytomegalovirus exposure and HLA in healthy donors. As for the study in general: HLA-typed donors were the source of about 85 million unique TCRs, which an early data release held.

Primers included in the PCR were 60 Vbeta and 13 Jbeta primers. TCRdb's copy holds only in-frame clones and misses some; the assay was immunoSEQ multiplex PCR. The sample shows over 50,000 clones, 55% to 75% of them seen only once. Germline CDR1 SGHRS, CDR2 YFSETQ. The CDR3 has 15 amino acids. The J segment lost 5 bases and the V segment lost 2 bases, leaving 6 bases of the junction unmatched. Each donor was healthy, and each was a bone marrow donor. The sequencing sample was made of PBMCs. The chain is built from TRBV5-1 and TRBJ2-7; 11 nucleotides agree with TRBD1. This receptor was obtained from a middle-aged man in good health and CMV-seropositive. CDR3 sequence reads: CASSFGQGAGNEQYF. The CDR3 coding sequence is TGCGCCAGCAGCTTCGGACAGGGGGCTGGGAACGAGCAGTACTTC.